This note documents a single T cell receptor (beta chain) sequence. Its binding antigen is unknown. It has no much larger one-base neighbor in the sample; base qualities were not kept. Lesional scalp punch biopsies and peripheral blood were collected from alopecia areata patients. PBMCs were isolated by density centrifugation and stained for CD3, CD4 and CD8, and CD4+ and CD8+ T cells were sorted on a FACSAria. The untreated alopecia areata patients were recruited through a multicenter biomarker study. Blood CD8+ T cells from five or six biomarker-study patients were further sorted into NKG2D-low and NKG2D-high fractions. The V and J ends are trimmed by 2 bases and 1 base, leaving 9 bases between them. The germline V gene provides CDR1 ENHRY and CDR2 SYGVKD. The CDR3 spans 14 residues, from the cysteine through the phenylalanine. The read is trimmed to its CDR3 DNA, 42 bases read in frame from base 1.

Library method: the immunoSEQ multiplex PCR assay. RNA was extracted from all samples and reverse transcribed into cDNA as template for TCR sequencing. First-strand cDNA was synthesized using SuperScript III with a 2:1 mix of oligo-dT and random hexamers. A synthetic immune receptor repertoire was used to measure amplification bias, and any remaining bias was corrected computationally. Per the original workflow: After raw reads were preprocessed to remove errors, the CDR3 was defined following IMGT conventions as running from the conserved cysteine to phenylalanine. Clonality was computed by normalizing Shannon entropy by log2 of the number of productive unique TCRs and subtracting the result from 1. Whether each scalp clone was CD4 or CD8 was inferred by checking scalp TCRbeta sequences against the CD4 and CD8 repertoires from sorted blood. This is the immuneACCESS table as TCRdb keeps it, with only in-frame sequences that have V and J called. A part of the clones is gone; compared with another copy, unresolved V genes explain less than half, and the rest is unexplained. V, J and clone size derive from that table, while D and trimming were established from the DNA sequence. This sample gives about 110,000 clones in total; 55% to 60% of them show up just once. The top ten clonotypes cover around 25% of the sample.

The data were obtained in a study of CD8+ T cells in alopecia areata (dated by TCRdb to 2017 to 2018). In the study overall: In both human patients and the C3H/HeJ mouse model, the study applied high-throughput TCRbeta sequencing to look at T cell clonal expansion in alopecia areata. Scalp clonality was compared among normal scalp (n=4), patchy alopecia areata scalp (n=8), and alopecia totalis/universalis scalp (n=8). On the human side, TCRbeta sequencing was run on scalp tissue and on sorted CD4+ and CD8+ peripheral blood T cells from healthy controls and from alopecia areata patients with either patchy or totalis/universalis disease. Amplification of TCRbeta CDR3 regions was done by immunoSEQ multiplex PCR using 35 Vbeta forward primers and 13 Jbeta reverse primers. RNA was obtained with the PAXgene miRNA kit for fixed scalp, the miRNeasy kit for PBMCs, and the RNeasy kit for mouse skin. The full study reports these points: Compared with normal scalp, lesional scalp had higher clonality and more expanded CD8+ clones, particularly in alopecia totalis/universalis, a pattern that suggests antigenic drive. TCR sequences shared between patients were less clear than in mice, possibly partly because of HLA diversity in the patient population. Unlike mouse skin, where gammadelta T cells dominate, normal human skin contains resident alphabeta T cells that get sequenced too, which complicates analysis of the scalp TCR repertoire.

Sequencing input: NKG2D-low CD8+ T cells sorted from blood. The cell subset or site label on this specimen signifies: sorted CD8+ NKG2D-low blood T cells. This clonotype was sampled from a human donor with alopecia areata. This receptor chain uses TRBV10-3 and TRBJ2-7; TRBD1 could be the D gene, as 5 bases match. Here the CDR3 is given as CAISEKTESYEQYF. Read as DNA, the sequence is TGTGCCATCAGTGAGAAGACAGAGTCCTACGAGCAGTACTTC.